This TCR beta chain was sequenced in a study of immune evolution from preneoplasia to lung adenocarcinoma. Germline V gene data show CDR1 as MGHRA and CDR2 as YSYEKL. The V end lost 2 bases, the J end lost 12 bases, and 17 bases lay between the germline ends. The CDR3 consists of 14 residues. TCRdb keeps only in-frame clones here, not all; method: immunoSEQ multiplex PCR. Of roughly 13,000 clones listed, 80% were seen once; the top ten hold just under 5%. This clone has only a few counts. Material for sequencing was FFPE minimally invasive lung adenocarcinoma tissue. This chain uses TRBV4-1 with TRBJ2-1; TRBD2 might be the D (6 bases). This clonotype was obtained from a person between 65 and 79 years old with lung adenocarcinoma. The CDR3 here is CASSQFERAEGQFF. CDR3 DNA sequence: TGCGCCAGCAGCCAATTTGAGAGGGCGGAGGGGCAGTTCTTC.